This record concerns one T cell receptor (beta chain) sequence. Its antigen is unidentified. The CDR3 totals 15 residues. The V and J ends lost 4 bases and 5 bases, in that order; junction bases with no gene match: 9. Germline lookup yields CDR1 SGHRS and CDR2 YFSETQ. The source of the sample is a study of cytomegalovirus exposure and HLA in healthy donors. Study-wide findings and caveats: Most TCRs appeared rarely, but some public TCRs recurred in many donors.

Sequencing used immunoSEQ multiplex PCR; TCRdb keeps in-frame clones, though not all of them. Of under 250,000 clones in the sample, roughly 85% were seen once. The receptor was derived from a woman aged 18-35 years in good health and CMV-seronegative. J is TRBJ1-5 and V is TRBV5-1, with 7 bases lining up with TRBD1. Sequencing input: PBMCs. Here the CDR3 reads CASSLGGTGDQPQHF. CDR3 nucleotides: TGCGCCAGCAGCCTGGGGGGAACAGGGGATCAGCCCCAGCATTTT.